This TCR beta chain was recovered during a study of T-cell memory formation after mild COVID-19. In the study overall: The two donors had largely donor-specific TCR clusters.

Study-wide results and limits: While clones contracting from day 15 to 85 were balanced between CD4 and CD8, later expanders leaned CD4+. Contracting CD8+ clones were enriched in EMRA, CD4+ mainly in CM and EM.

On this clonotype itself: Its specificity is unknown.

One entry per CDR3 protein, called by TCRdb with MiXCR from the 5' RACE reads. The table records 75,000 to 95,000 distinct CDR3 sequences, approximately 16% of them present only once. V was trimmed by 5 bases and J by 0 bases, leaving 16 bases between them. The CDR3 extends over 16 amino acids. Germline V gene sequence: CDR1 SGHVS, CDR2 FQNEAQ. Sequences were obtained from PBMCs or a T cell subset sorted from them (not recorded which). The gene calls are TRBV7-8 and TRBJ1-1, with D unresolved. The TCR comes from a man in his late teens or twenties who had mild COVID-19 (a few samples of this study predate the infection). Cell type and time point are not known. For the CDR3, the DNA is TGTGCCAGCAGCCCCTTACTCTCGGGGATGAACACTGAAGCTTTCTTT. Protein: CASSPLLSGMNTEAFF.